The 5 T cell receptor beta chains presented below share a single source sample, sequenced in a study of Ad26.COV2.S vaccination and SARS-CoV-2 variants. The assay was immunoSEQ multiplex PCR, and TCRdb's table has in-frame clones only and misses some. The sample carries about 6,800 clones, roughly 84% recorded once. The material was peripheral blood, obtained after recovery from COVID-19. The receptors here all came from a human donor who had recovered from COVID-19.

Written as DNA, the CDR3 is TGTGCCAGTAGTATCGTCCGAGGGGAGACCCAGTACTTC. Amino acid sequence: CASSIVRGETQYF. V is TRBV19 and J is TRBJ2-5; the D gene is possibly TRBD2 (5 bases). Germline CDR1 is LNHDA and CDR2 is SQIVND (reference sequence). V was cut by 3 bases and J by 5 bases, with 10 bases left in between. This CDR3 is built from 13 residues. The complete variable domain, with remaining parts taken from reference TRBV19 and TRBJ2-5, reads DGGITQSPKYLFRKEGQNVTLSCEQNLNHDAMYWYRQDPGQGLRLIYYSQIVNDFQKGDIAEGYSVSREKKESFPLTVTSAQKNPTAFYLCASSIVRGETQYFGPGTRLLVL.

The rearrangement links TRBV5-1 to TRBJ2-7, with 8 nucleotides matching TRBD2. The CDR3 extends over 15 amino acids. The V gene end was trimmed by 2 bases and the J gene end by 9 bases; junction bases not matched to a gene: 13. Germline values: CDR1 SGHRS, CDR2 YFSETQ. The CDR3 DNA sequence: TGCGCCAGCAGCTTTCAGGTAGCGGGACCTACGGGGCAGTACTTC. As protein: CASSFQVAGPTGQYF.

This clone was observed a handful of times. This chain links TRBV11-2 with TRBJ1-2; tentatively, D is TRBD1 (5 bases). The CDR3 covers 12 residues. CDR1 and CDR2 from the germline V gene are SGHAT and FQNNGV. The V end lost 4 bases, the J end lost 10 bases, and 13 bases lay between the germline ends. The CDR3 DNA follows: TGTGCCAGCAGCTCCTTCCGGGACTACTACACCTTC. Protein: CASSSFRDYYTF.

CDR3 amino acids: CASSGGNSPLHF. The CDR3 nucleotides read TGTGCCAGCAGTGGAGGGAATTCACCCCTCCACTTT. The chain recombines TRBV12-3 or TRBV12-4 with TRBJ1-6; no firm D call. The V and J ends lost 5 bases and 7 bases respectively, with 6 bases between them. The CDR3 has 12 amino acids.

The chain joins TRBV15 to TRBJ2-7; TRBD1 matches at 9 bases. Looked up from germline, CDR1 is LNHNV and CDR2 is YYDKDF (reference sequence). CDR3 size: 16 residues. V was pared by 5 bases and J by 2 bases, with 10 bases of the junction left unmatched. CDR3 amino acids: CATSGGGGTGTYEQYF. CDR3 sequence (DNA): TGTGCCACCAGCGGCGGAGGGGGGACAGGGACCTACGAGCAGTACTTC.